The present TCR beta chain was sequenced within a study of response to subunit inactivated influenza vaccine. At least ten counts were recorded for this clonotype. The antigen is not known. Using its own MiXCR run on the RT-PCR reads, TCRdb lists one record per CDR3 protein. The profile shows about 570,000 distinct CDR3 sequences, around 10% of them singletons. Whole-study findings and limits: The authors put forward the suggestion that each seasonal influenza vaccination may bring in only a limited number of new T cells.

The data were also submitted as part of a second study, on T cells expressing NK-cell markers. That paper notes: 5'RACE template switching with UMIs produced the TCR beta cDNA. The authors restricted sorting to alpha-beta TCR T cells with an anti-gamma-delta TCR antibody in several experiments. Of CD8+ T cells, about 1.0-8% belonged to dominant NKG2C+ clonotypes in 5 to 7 donors. There were four donors in whom these clonotypes also led the CD3+CD56-NKG2C+ fraction.

The receptor's source is a man in his fifties who received an inactivated influenza vaccine. The sequencing here drew on PBMCs from blood, taken on the day of vaccination.

CDR3 loop: CASSFLSGSGNEQFF. The CDR3 DNA reads TGTGCCAGCAGCTTTCTCAGCGGGAGTGGCAATGAGCAGTTCTTC. The rearrangement uses TRBV7-9 and TRBJ2-1; 8 bases match TRBD2. Trimming cost V 3 bases and J 6 bases; bases outside gene matches: 7. The CDR3 contains 15 residues. The V gene's germline CDR1 is SEHNR and CDR2 FQNEAQ (reference sequence).